The next 28 T cell receptor beta chains were all read from a single sample in a study of shared clonotypes between healthy human individuals. Generated by immunoSEQ multiplex PCR, the TCRdb table keeps only in-frame clones and is missing some. The sample lists 730,000 or so clones, more than 70% seen once, with 1.5% to 2% in the top ten. The sequencing sample was made of memory CD4+ T cells sorted from blood. Specified subset: CD45RA-negative fraction. All receptors derive from a woman in her 30s in good health.

The chain couples TRBV11-2 to TRBJ2-3, with 8 bases fitting TRBD2. Germline V lookup: CDR1 SGHAT, CDR2 FQNNGV. This CDR3 has 15 residues. V lost 1 base to trimming and J lost 5 bases; unmatched junction nucleotides: 5. The CDR3 protein is CASSLGGRSLDTQYF. In DNA form, the CDR3 reads TGTGCCAGCAGCTTAGGCGGGAGGTCTTTAGATACGCAGTATTTT. Full variable domain (missing parts from reference TRBV11-2 and TRBJ2-3): EAGVAQSPRYKIIEKRQSVAFWCNPISGHATLYWYQQILGQGPKLLIQFQNNGVVDDSQLPKDRFSAERLKGVDSTLKIQPAKLEDSAVYLCASSLGGRSLDTQYFGPGTRLTVL.

J is TRBJ2-1 and V is TRBV25-1; unclear D gene. The CDR3 sequence is 15 residues long. The V and J ends lost 2 bases and 6 bases respectively, with 14 bases between them. Looked up from germline, CDR1 is MGHDK and CDR2 is SYGVNS. As DNA, the CDR3 is TGTGCCAGCAGTGAACCCTCAGACAATGGCAATGAGCAGTTCTTC. Translated: CASSEPSDNGNEQFF.

This chain uses TRBV19 with TRBJ2-7; 8 positions agree with TRBD1. Germline V gene lookup returns CDR1 LNHDA and CDR2 SQIVND (reference sequence). The V and J ends lost 4 bases and 6 bases, in that order; junction bases with no gene match: 11. The CDR3 extends over 15 amino acids. CDR3 residues: CASSTPDRAFAEQYF. The CDR3 DNA is TGTGCCAGTAGTACCCCGGACAGGGCTTTTGCCGAGCAGTACTTC.

In this sample, this clone turned up a few times. This sample also contains other DNA sequences that code for the same CDR3. The V gene is TRBV6-1, the J gene TRBJ1-2, with D possibly matching TRBD1 (5 bases). The CDR3 has 13 amino acids. V was pared by 4 bases and J by 5 bases, with 11 bases between. Looked up from germline, CDR1 is MNHNS and CDR2 is SASEGT. The DNA for the CDR3 is TGTGCCAGCAGTGCCCAGGGAGGATATGGCTACACCTTC. Protein sequence: CASSAQGGYGYTF.

This clone was detected only a few times. V and J are TRBV18 and TRBJ1-3; a possible D gene is TRBD1 (5 bases). Trimming left V 3 bases short and J 0 bases short, with 9 bases between. CDR1 and CDR2 from the germline V gene are KGHSH and LQKENI. The CDR3 runs 15 residues. DNA for the CDR3: TGTGCCAGCTCACCTGGACACTCCTCTGGAAACACCATATATTTT. Its translation: CASSPGHSSGNTIYF.

The chain has TRBV5-4 and TRBJ2-2, with D unclear. The germline V gene encodes CDR1 SGHNT and CDR2 YYREEE (reference sequence). The CDR3 length is 14 residues. V was trimmed by 0 bases and J by 1 base, leaving 4 bases between them. DNA of the CDR3: TGTGCCAGCAGCTTGGGACGGAACACCGGGGAGCTGTTTTTT. This encodes CASSLGRNTGELFF.

This clone has only a few counts. The genes are TRBV27 and TRBJ2-7, with 9 nucleotides matching TRBD1. The germline V gene has CDR1 MNHEY and CDR2 SMNVEV (reference sequence). Trimming removed 3 bases from V and 7 bases from J; junction bases left unmatched: 10. The CDR3 length is 15 residues. The CDR3 spells CASSFGQGPAREQYF. For the CDR3, the DNA is TGTGCCAGCAGTTTCGGACAGGGGCCGGCGAGGGAGCAGTACTTC.

The chain joins TRBV18 to TRBJ2-5, with D possibly TRBD2 on 5 matching bases. Per the germline V gene, CDR1 is KGHSH and CDR2 is LQKENI. The CDR3 totals 14 residues. Trimming pared 2 bases from V and 2 bases from J, leaving 9 bases between. CDR3 residues: CASSPSAGQETQYF. The CDR3 coding sequence is TGTGCCAGCTCACCATCGGCGGGTCAAGAGACCCAGTACTTC. The full variable domain, rest sourced from reference TRBV18 and TRBJ2-5, is NAGVMQNPRHLVRRRGQEARLRCSPMKGHSHVYWYRQLPEEGLKFMVYLQKENIIDESGMPKERFSAEFPKEGPSILRIQQVVRGDSAAYFCASSPSAGQETQYFGPGTRLLVL.

In DNA form, the CDR3 reads TGTGCCAGCAGTCACAACCGGGACCCGGGGGAGCAGTACTTC. Translated: CASSHNRDPGEQYF. The chain combines TRBV6-6 with TRBJ2-7; D may correspond to TRBD1 or TRBD2 (5 bases each). The length of the CDR3 is 14 residues. V was clipped by 5 bases and J by 7 bases, with 18 bases between them. Germline V gene data show CDR1 as MNHNY and CDR2 as SVGAGI (reference sequence).

The chain uses TRBV9 and TRBJ1-4; D uncertain. Trimming stripped 0 bases from V and 0 bases from J, with 9 bases between. Germline V gene data show CDR1 as SGDLS and CDR2 as YYNGEE. The CDR3 consists of 16 residues. In nucleotides, the CDR3 is TGTGCCAGCAGCGTAGGCCACATTGCAACTAATGAAAAACTGTTTTTT. It is translated as CASSVGHIATNEKLFF.

The V and J genes are TRBV7-2 and TRBJ2-2; D gene uncertain. CDR1 is SGHTA, CDR2 FQGNSA, per germline. Trimming removed 3 bases at V and 0 bases at J, with 5 bases between. The CDR3 contains 14 residues. The CDR3 DNA is TGTGCCAGCAGCTTTCACTCGAACACCGGGGAGCTGTTTTTT. Encoded protein: CASSFHSNTGELFF.

The chain links TRBV28 to TRBJ1-1; D not resolved. The CDR3 consists of 14 residues. The germline V and J ends were trimmed by 7 bases and 1 base, with 13 bases remaining between them. CDR1 and CDR2 (germline): MDHEN, SYDVKM. The CDR3 DNA reads TGTGCCAGCATCCACCAACCAGGGAACACTGAAGCTTTCTTT. It encodes CASIHQPGNTEAFF.

This sequence joins TRBV21-1 and TRBJ2-7; TRBD1 was called by the table and not checked on the DNA. TRBV21-1 constitutes a pseudogene. This CDR3 contains 15 residues. The DNA of the CDR3 is TGTGCCAGCAGCAAAACTCTGGGACAGCACTACGAGCAGTACTTC. This codes for CASSKTLGQHYEQYF.

This clone was seen at least ten times. The CDR3 spells CSVETDLGELFF. CDR3 in DNA: TGCAGCGTTGAAACAGATCTCGGGGAGCTGTTTTTT. The V call is TRBV29-1, the J call TRBJ2-2; unclear D gene. The CDR3 is 12 residues long. Germline CDR1 is SQVTM and CDR2 is ANQGSEA. The germline V and J ends were trimmed by 2 bases and 7 bases, with 8 bases remaining between them.

The chain couples TRBV6-5 to TRBJ1-2; the match to TRBD1 covers 7 bases. The junction had 4 bases not matched to a gene; V was cut back by 6 bases and J by 3 bases. The CDR3 extends over 13 amino acids. The germline gives CDR1 MNHEY, CDR2 SVGAGI. Here the CDR3 reads CASSSTGDYGYTF. CDR3 sequence (DNA): TGTGCCAGCAGCTCCACAGGGGACTATGGCTACACCTTC.

The chain has TRBV6-1 and TRBJ2-1; the match to TRBD2 covers 13 bases. J gave up 4 bases and V 7 bases, and 4 bases lay outside the gene matches. This CDR3 region has 15 residues. Germline CDR1 MNHNS, CDR2 SASEGT. The CDR3 loop is CASIPGLAGYNEQFF. In nucleotides, the CDR3 is TGTGCCAGCATACCGGGACTAGCGGGGTACAATGAGCAGTTCTTC.

The V call is TRBV7-9, the J call TRBJ1-5; TRBD1 is a possible D gene (6 bases). Germline V lookup: CDR1 SEHNR, CDR2 FQNEAQ (reference sequence). Deletions cut 4 bases from V and 5 bases from J, with 9 bases between. The CDR3 has 13 amino acids. The DNA for the CDR3 is TGTGCCAGCAGCTCACAGGGTGATCAGCCCCAGCATTTT. Its protein product is CASSSQGDQPQHF.

This clone was seen just once. The chain recombines TRBV9 with TRBJ2-2, with 9 bases that match TRBD1. The CDR3 is 15 residues long. Germline V CDR1 and CDR2: SGDLS, YYNGEE. Trimming cost V 3 bases and J 8 bases; bases outside gene matches: 8. The CDR3 spells CASSARDRVLGELFF. CDR3 nucleotide sequence: TGTGCCAGCAGCGCCCGGGACAGGGTTTTAGGGGAGCTGTTTTTT.

V and J are TRBV11-3 and TRBJ2-2, with a possible D match to TRBD1 (6 bases). The V end lost 5 bases, the J end lost 5 bases, and 12 bases lay between the germline ends. Germline-derived CDR1 and CDR2 are SGHNT and YENEEA. The CDR3 extends over 14 amino acids. The CDR3 region has the DNA TGTGCCAGCAGCCCTCAGGGGTTAACCGGGGAGCTGTTTTTT. This translates into CASSPQGLTGELFF.

The rearrangement joins TRBV27 to TRBJ2-1, with TRBD1 matching 7 bases. Germline loops: CDR1 MNHEY, CDR2 SMNVEV (reference sequence). This CDR3 is 18 amino acids long. Unmatched junction bases numbered 13, after V lost 5 bases and J lost 0 bases. The DNA for the CDR3 is TGTGCCAGCAGTGTTCGACAGACAGGGCCTAGCTCCTACAATGAGCAGTTCTTC. Protein product: CASSVRQTGPSSYNEQFF.

This rearrangement joins TRBV6-1 to TRBJ2-5; D is uncertain. The CDR3 sequence is 17 residues long. The germline V gene has CDR1 MNHNS and CDR2 SASEGT. The ends were cut back, 0 bases at V and 4 bases at J, with 18 bases in the middle. CDR3: CASSEAGKFLLGETQYF. The CDR3 bases are TGTGCCAGCAGTGAAGCGGGGAAATTCTTACTCGGAGAGACCCAGTACTTC.

This clone was counted only a few times. The likely explanation is a read error, given a far larger clone one base away. This rearrangement joins TRBV7-9 to TRBJ1-3; D call uncertain. This CDR3 comprises 12 residues. The germline V gene encodes CDR1 SEHNR and CDR2 FQNEAQ (reference sequence). The V and J ends lost 1 base and 6 bases respectively, with 4 bases between them. CDR3 nucleotides: TGTGCCAGCAGCTTAGGTGAAAACACCATATATTTT. It specifies CASSLGENTIYF.

The V and J genes are TRBV19 and TRBJ1-1; a weak D match, TRBD1 (6 bases). V was cut by 7 bases and J by 10 bases, with 25 bases left in between. The CDR3 totals 15 residues. Looked up from germline, CDR1 is LNHDA and CDR2 is SQIVND (reference sequence). CDR3 amino acids: CASIPSWGGAEGAFF. DNA for the CDR3: TGTGCCAGTATCCCCTCTTGGGGGGGCGCGGAGGGAGCTTTCTTT.

V usage is TRBV6-1 and J usage is TRBJ2-1; D is possibly TRBD2 (5 bases). Germline lookup yields CDR1 MNHNS and CDR2 SASEGT. The ends were cut back, 5 bases at V and 4 bases at J, with 12 bases in the middle. The CDR3 is made up of 14 amino acids. The CDR3 DNA is TGTGCCAGCAGTATTCTAGCTGGTTACAATGAGCAGTTCTTC. Its translation is CASSILAGYNEQFF.

The chain employs TRBV21-1 and TRBJ2-7; the table calls TRBD1, which could not be checked here. TRBV21-1 is a known pseudogene. The length of the CDR3 is 12 residues. Written as DNA, the CDR3 is TGTGCCAGCAGCAAAAAGCAGGGTTCCCGGTACTTC. Protein sequence: CASSKKQGSRYF.

This sequence joins TRBV7-9 and TRBJ2-5, with 10 bases that match TRBD2. This CDR3 region has 15 residues. The V segment lost 5 bases and the J segment 2 bases; nucleotides outside the gene matches: 5. The germline V gene has CDR1 SEHNR and CDR2 FQNEAQ (reference sequence). The CDR3 bases are TGTGCCAGCAGCCAGGGGACTAGCGCGCAAGAGACCCAGTACTTC. This encodes CASSQGTSAQETQYF.

In this sample, this clone turned up once. V is TRBV14 and J is TRBJ2-5; 7 bases match TRBD1. CDR1 is SGHDN and CDR2 is FVKESK in the germline V gene. Trimming at V came to 4 bases and at J to 2 bases, leaving 10 bases not matched to a gene. This CDR3 has 16 amino acids. Here the CDR3 DNA reads TGTGCCAGCAGCCCTCCCCGGCAGGGGGTTCAAGAGACCCAGTACTTC. Translation gives CASSPPRQGVQETQYF.

V and J are TRBV7-6 and TRBJ1-1; D call uncertain. The germline CDR1 and CDR2 sequences are SGHVS and FNYEAQ. Trimming left V 2 bases short and J 0 bases short, with 10 bases between. The CDR3 sequence is 15 residues long. The CDR3 bases are TGTGCCAGCAGCTTACGGTCGGGTATGAACACTGAAGCTTTCTTT. Translated: CASSLRSGMNTEAFF.